This passage covers 19 T cell receptor beta chains from one sample sequenced in a study of graft-versus-host responses after intestinal transplantation. The protocol was immunoSEQ multiplex PCR, while the TCRdb copy is restricted to in-frame clones and leaves out a portion. The sample records about 97,000 clones, 75% to 95% being singletons. The starting material was PBMCs, obtained about 450 days after intestinal transplant. The receptor set was obtained from a human patient who received an intestinal transplant, so some T cells may come from the graft donor.

J is TRBJ2-4 and V is TRBV25-1; D is ambiguous. The ends were cut back, 5 bases at V and 2 bases at J, with 16 bases in the middle. CDR1 is MGHDK and CDR2 is SYGVNS in the germline V gene. The CDR3 is made up of 16 amino acids. This CDR3 is CASSPPSYLSKNIQYF. The CDR3 nucleotides are TGTGCCAGCAGTCCCCCGAGTTACCTATCCAAAAACATTCAGTACTTC.

This clone has a single count. Germline is not matched at one junction end, which may reflect a read error. This chain joins TRBV19 and TRBJ1-5, with D possibly matching TRBD1 (6 bases). The CDR3 totals 13 residues. The germline V gene encodes CDR1 LNHDA and CDR2 SQIVND (reference sequence). The CDR3 here is CASSIPGRNHRDF. The CDR3 DNA sequence: TGTGCCAGTAGTATCCCGGGACGTAACCACAGGGATTTT.

V usage is TRBV27 and J usage is TRBJ1-2, with D tentatively TRBD1 (6 bases). Germline loops: CDR1 MNHEY, CDR2 SMNVEV (reference sequence). The ends were cut back, 6 bases at V and 1 base at J, with 12 bases in the middle. The CDR3 has 14 residues. The CDR3 region is CASSRGGGNYGYTF. The CDR3 DNA reads as TGTGCCAGCAGCAGGGGTGGTGGTAACTATGGCTACACCTTC.

This clone was seen just once. The CDR3 region has the DNA TGCGCCAGCAGCTTGGATCAGTTCCCCTACGAGCAGTACTTC. It specifies CASSLDQFPYEQYF. This chain joins TRBV5-1 and TRBJ2-7; D not resolved. The CDR3 extends over 14 amino acids. V was clipped by 0 bases and J by 2 bases, with 9 bases between them. CDR1 and CDR2 from the germline V gene are SGHRS and YFSETQ.

The chain links TRBV29-1 to TRBJ1-3; D not certain. Deletions cut 4 bases from V and 4 bases from J, with 11 bases between. This CDR3 contains 13 residues. Germline-derived CDR1 and CDR2 are SQVTM and ANQGSEA. CDR3 protein: CSVAPREGNTIYF. The DNA of the CDR3 is TGCAGCGTTGCGCCAAGGGAAGGAAACACCATATATTTT.

This chain joins TRBV6-5 and TRBJ1-5; the match to TRBD1 covers 9 bases. In germline, CDR1 is MNHEY, CDR2 SVGAGI. With V trimmed by 5 bases and J by 6 bases, 5 bases remained unmatched. The CDR3 consists of 14 residues. The CDR3 sequence: CASSTGTGFQPQHF. CDR3 coding DNA: TGTGCCAGCAGTACCGGGACAGGGTTTCAGCCCCAGCATTTT.

The genes are TRBV6-5 and TRBJ2-7; 9 bases line up with TRBD1. V lost 5 bases, J lost 3 bases, and 5 bases stayed unmatched. Germline lookup yields CDR1 MNHEY and CDR2 SVGAGI. This CDR3 is built from 14 residues. CDR3 bases: TGTGCCAGCAGTGGGACAGGGAGGGTCTACGAGCAGTACTTC. Protein sequence: CASSGTGRVYEQYF.

With regard to this clone: Germline and junction disagree at one end, which may indicate a read error. The V call is TRBV7-7, the J call TRBJ2-1; D is unclear. The CDR3 runs to 15 residues. Germline CDR1 SSHAT, CDR2 FNYEAQ (reference sequence). In DNA form, the CDR3 reads TGTGCTAGCAGTCCAACCCCGAGCTCCTACAATGAGCAGTTCTTC. Its translation is CASSPTPSSYNEQFF.

V and J are TRBV13 and TRBJ2-5; TRBD1 matches at 10 bases. The J call may be faulty, since TRBJ2-7 better matches the DNA end. This CDR3 region has 15 residues. CDR1 is PRHDT and CDR2 is FYEKMQ in the germline V gene (reference sequence). DNA for the CDR3: TGTGCCAGCAGCTTGGGACAGGGGACTCTCTACGAGCAGTACTTC. Translation: CASSLGQGTLYEQYF.

This clone was seen more than once but under ten times. The CDR3 sequence: CASSTGQGARQPQHF. CDR3 coding DNA: TGTGCCAGCAGCACGGGACAGGGTGCACGACAGCCCCAGCATTTT. The chain couples TRBV6-6 to TRBJ1-5, with 9 bases fitting TRBD1. Per the germline V gene, CDR1 is MNHNY and CDR2 is SVGAGI (reference sequence). The CDR3 runs to 15 residues. Trimming at V came to 6 bases and at J to 7 bases, leaving 10 bases not matched to a gene.

The rearrangement joins TRBV29-1 to TRBJ2-5; D remains ambiguous. From germline, CDR1 is SQVTM and CDR2 ANQGSEA. This CDR3 is built from 14 residues. The germline V and J ends were trimmed by 3 bases and 5 bases, with 16 bases remaining between them. CDR3 nucleotides: TGCAGCGTTGATGGGCAGACGCTCCGGGAGACCCAGTACTTC. Amino acid sequence: CSVDGQTLRETQYF.

The chain links TRBV12-5 to TRBJ1-2, with D possibly being TRBD1 (6 bases). The CDR3 contains 13 residues. CDR1 is LGHNT and CDR2 is FRNRAP in the germline V gene. With 6 bases removed from V and 4 bases from J, the gap between germline ends came to 12 bases. As DNA, the CDR3 is TGTGCTAGTGGATCCGACAGGCTCTATGGCTACACCTTC. It specifies CASGSDRLYGYTF.

The J gene is TRBJ2-7, the V gene TRBV11-2; D is possibly TRBD1 or TRBD2 (5 bases each). The CDR3 is 11 amino acids. V lost 5 bases and J 5 bases, leaving 7 bases between the germline ends. Germline V gene lookup returns CDR1 SGHAT and CDR2 FQNNGV. The CDR3 loop is CASSRDDEQYF. In DNA form, the CDR3 reads TGTGCCAGCAGCCGGGACGACGAGCAGTACTTC.

The chain joins TRBV27 to TRBJ1-1; a weak D match, TRBD1 (6 bases). CDR1 is MNHEY, CDR2 SMNVEV, per germline (reference sequence). The length of the CDR3 is 16 residues. The V end was cut by 6 bases, the J end by 0 bases, with 17 bases between. In DNA, the CDR3 is TGTGCCAGCAGCCCCTTGGGGGGCAGCATGAACACTGAAGCTTTCTTT. It specifies CASSPLGGSMNTEAFF.

The V call is TRBV11-3, the J call TRBJ1-4; D is unclear. V was cut by 2 bases and J by 1 base, with 8 bases left in between. CDR3 length equals 15 residues. CDR1 SGHNT and CDR2 YENEEA come from the germline V gene. CDR3 bases: TGTGCCAGCAGCTTAACCCCGGGAACTAATGAAAAACTGTTTTTT. Its protein is CASSLTPGTNEKLFF.

The chain joins TRBV7-9 to TRBJ1-4; no reliable D call. This CDR3 comprises 14 residues. From germline, CDR1 is SEHNR and CDR2 FQNEAQ (reference sequence). V dropped 4 bases and J dropped 8 bases, with 14 bases sitting between them. The CDR3 spells CASSSPVWGEKLFF. The CDR3 region has the DNA TGTGCCAGCAGCTCCCCGGTCTGGGGAGAAAAACTGTTTTTT.

Turning to this clone: The same CDR3 is also encoded by other DNA sequences in this sample. V usage is TRBV6-6 and J usage is TRBJ1-1; D gene ambiguous. This CDR3 has 12 amino acids. CDR1 and CDR2 from the germline V gene are MNHNY and SVGAGI (reference sequence). Trimming stripped 7 bases from V and 3 bases from J, with 9 bases between. The CDR3 here is CASNGPYTEAFF. CDR3 DNA sequence: TGTGCCAGCAACGGGCCCTACACTGAAGCTTTCTTT.

Notes on this clone: The identical CDR3 is also encoded by other nucleotide sequences in the sample. This CDR3 reads CASSVGPGELFF. CDR3 nucleotides: TGTGCCAGCAGCGTTGGGCCCGGGGAGCTGTTTTTT. This chain links TRBV9 with TRBJ2-2; D unclear. The CDR3 is 12 residues long. V lost 2 bases, J lost 6 bases, and 5 bases lay in between. Germline V CDR1 and CDR2: SGDLS, YYNGEE.

The chain recombines TRBV5-1 with TRBJ2-1; TRBD1 agrees at 9 bases. The CDR3 length is 15 residues. J was trimmed by 7 bases and V by 3 bases; bases with no gene match: 8. Germline V gives CDR1 SGHRS, CDR2 YFSETQ. In nucleotides, the CDR3 is TGCGCCAGCAGCTCCCGGGACAGGGTTGAAAATGAGCAGTTCTTC. Its translation is CASSSRDRVENEQFF.